The TCR beta chain under discussion was sequenced for a study of radiotherapy plus CTLA-4 blockade in lung cancer. Notes on the study in general: Reports state that early shifts in blood T cell clones, with interferon-beta, best predicted response. TCR clones of tumor origin grew in blood after radiotherapy plus ipilimumab.

Sequenced by immunoSEQ multiplex PCR; TCRdb stores in-frame clones only, minus some. The sample contains roughly 30,000 clones, 78% of which appear only once. Germline loops: CDR1 SGHVS, CDR2 FQNEAQ. V gave up 6 bases and J gave up 0 bases; unmatched junction bases: 7. CDR3 length equals 15 residues. CTLA-4 blockade using ipilimumab, together with focal radiation, was received by patients with chemo-refractory metastatic non-small-cell lung cancer. This clone ranks as medium-sized. The antigen remains unidentified. The chain carries TRBV7-8 and TRBJ2-7; 8 bases align to TRBD1. This TCR derives from a human donor with non-small cell lung cancer who had stable disease on radiotherapy plus ipilimumab. Sequenced here: peripheral blood, sampled from a patient treated with radiotherapy plus ipilimumab. For the CDR3, the DNA is TGTGCCAGCAGTTTCTTAACAGGGGGCTCCTACGAGCAGTACTTC. It codes for CASSFLTGGSYEQYF.